This T cell receptor beta chain was observed in a study of blood T cell repertoires in COVID-19. As for the study in general: Some COVID-19 samples were acute and others convalescent; all came from the United States, Italy and Spain. T cells, B-cell-depleted T cells, or PBMCs provided the cDNA or gDNA that served as material.

Authors' data handling: Amplification from reference gene primers served as the basis for estimated nucleated cell counts. TCRdb's table, derived via immunoSEQ multiplex PCR, lists solely in-frame clones and lacks some. V, J and clone size are taken as reported in that table, and D and trimming were inferred from the DNA itself. The sample consists of about 440,000 clones, roughly 90% of them appearing once. The ends were cut back, 0 bases at V and 0 bases at J, with 12 bases in the middle. Germline values: CDR1 GTSNPN, CDR2 SVGIG (reference sequence). This CDR3 is built from 16 residues. The sequenced material came from peripheral blood. The sequence derives from a woman aged 25 to 39 with acute or convalescent COVID-19. The rearrangement uses TRBV30 and TRBJ2-1; D might be TRBD1 (6 bases). The CDR3 loop is CAWSVLSGVSYNEQFF. Here the CDR3 DNA reads TGTGCCTGGAGTGTATTGTCAGGGGTCTCCTACAATGAGCAGTTCTTC.